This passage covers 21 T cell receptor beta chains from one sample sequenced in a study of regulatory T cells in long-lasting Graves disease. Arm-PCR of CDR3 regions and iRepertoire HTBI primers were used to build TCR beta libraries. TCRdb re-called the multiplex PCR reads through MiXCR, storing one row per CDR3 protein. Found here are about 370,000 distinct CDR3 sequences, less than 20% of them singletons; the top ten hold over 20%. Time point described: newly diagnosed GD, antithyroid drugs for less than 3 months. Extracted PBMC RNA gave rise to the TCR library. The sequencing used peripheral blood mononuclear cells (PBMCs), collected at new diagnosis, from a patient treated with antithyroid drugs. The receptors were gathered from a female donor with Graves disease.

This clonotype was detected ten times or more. CDR3 residues: CASSKTGDNQPQHF. CDR3 sequence (DNA): TGTGCCAGCAGCAAGACAGGAGACAATCAGCCCCAGCATTTT. The V and J genes are TRBV3-1 and TRBJ1-5, with D maybe TRBD1 (6 bases). V lost 5 bases and J 3 bases, leaving 11 bases between the germline ends. From germline, CDR1 is LGHDT and CDR2 YNNKEL (reference sequence). CDR3 length equals 14 residues.

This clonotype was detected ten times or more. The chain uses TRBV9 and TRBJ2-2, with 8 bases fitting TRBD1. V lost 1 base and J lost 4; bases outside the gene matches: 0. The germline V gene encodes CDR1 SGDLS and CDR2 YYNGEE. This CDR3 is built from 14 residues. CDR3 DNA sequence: TGTGCCAGCAGCGTAACAGGGGGCACCGGGGAGCTGTTTTTT. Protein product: CASSVTGGTGELFF.

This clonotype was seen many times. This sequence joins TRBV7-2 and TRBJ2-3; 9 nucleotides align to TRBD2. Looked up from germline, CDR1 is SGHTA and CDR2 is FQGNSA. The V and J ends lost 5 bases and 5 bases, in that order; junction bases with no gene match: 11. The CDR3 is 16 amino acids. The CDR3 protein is CASSVLAGVNGDTQYF. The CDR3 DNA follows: TGTGCCAGCAGCGTCTTAGCGGGAGTAAATGGAGATACGCAGTATTTT.

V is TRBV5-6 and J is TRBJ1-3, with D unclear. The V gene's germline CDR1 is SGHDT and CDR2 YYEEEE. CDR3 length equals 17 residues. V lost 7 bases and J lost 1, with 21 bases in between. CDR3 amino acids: CASSPRPSKASGNTIYF. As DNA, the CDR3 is TGTGCCAGCTCACCACGACCCTCAAAGGCGTCTGGAAACACCATATATTTT.

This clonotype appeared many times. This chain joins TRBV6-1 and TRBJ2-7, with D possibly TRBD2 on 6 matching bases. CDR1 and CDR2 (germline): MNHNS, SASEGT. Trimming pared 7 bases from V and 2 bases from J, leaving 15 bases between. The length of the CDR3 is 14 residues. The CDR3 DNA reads TGTGCCAGCACCTCCCGGGACTCGACCTACGAGCAGTACTTC. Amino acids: CASTSRDSTYEQYF.

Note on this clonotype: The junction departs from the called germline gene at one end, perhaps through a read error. The CDR3 loop is CVSSQDLSSYNEQFF. For the CDR3, the DNA is TGCGTCAGCAGCCAAGATCTGAGCTCCTACAATGAGCAGTTCTTC. V is TRBV4-3 and J is TRBJ2-1; D is unclear. Germline V gene lookup returns CDR1 LGHNA and CDR2 YSLEER. The CDR3 length is 15 residues.

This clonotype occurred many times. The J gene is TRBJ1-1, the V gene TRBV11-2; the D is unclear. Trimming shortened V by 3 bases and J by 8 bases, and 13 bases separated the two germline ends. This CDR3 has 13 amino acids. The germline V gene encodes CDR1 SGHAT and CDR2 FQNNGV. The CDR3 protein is CASSFWLENEAFF. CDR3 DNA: TGTGCCAGCAGCTTCTGGTTGGAGAACGAAGCTTTCTTT.

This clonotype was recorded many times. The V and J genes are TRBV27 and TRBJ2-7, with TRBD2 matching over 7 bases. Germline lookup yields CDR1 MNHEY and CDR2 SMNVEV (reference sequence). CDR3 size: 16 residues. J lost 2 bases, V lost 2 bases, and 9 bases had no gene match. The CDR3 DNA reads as TGTGCCAGCAGTTTAATGGTGGCGGGAGCCGCCTACGAGCAGTACTTC. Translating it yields CASSLMVAGAAYEQYF.

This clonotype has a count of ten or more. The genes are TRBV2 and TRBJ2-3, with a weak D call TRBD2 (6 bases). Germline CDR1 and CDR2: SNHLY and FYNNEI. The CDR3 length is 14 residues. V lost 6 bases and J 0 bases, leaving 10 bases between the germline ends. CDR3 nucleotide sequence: TGTGCCAGCAGGGCCGGGACTAGCACAGATACGCAGTATTTT. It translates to CASRAGTSTDTQYF. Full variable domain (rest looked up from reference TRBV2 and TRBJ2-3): EPEVTQTPSHQVTQMGQEVILRCVPISNHLYFYWYRQILGQKVEFLVSFYNNEISEKSEIFDDQFSVERPDGSNFTLKIRSTKLEDSAMYFCASRAGTSTDTQYFGPGTRLTVL.

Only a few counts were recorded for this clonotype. DNA of the CDR3: TGTGCCAGCGGGGGGGGACATCGGAATTCACCCCTCCACTTT. Protein product: CASGGGHRNSPLHF. The rearrangement uses TRBV6-2 or TRBV6-3 and TRBJ1-6, with TRBD1 as a possible D gene (6 bases). Trimming shortened V by 8 bases and J by 7 bases, and 15 bases separated the two germline ends. The CDR3 consists of 14 residues. Germline-derived CDR1 and CDR2 are MNHEY and SVGEGT.

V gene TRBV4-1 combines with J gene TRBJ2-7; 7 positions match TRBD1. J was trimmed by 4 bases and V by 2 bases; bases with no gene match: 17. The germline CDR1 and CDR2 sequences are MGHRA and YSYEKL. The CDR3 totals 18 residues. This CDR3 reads CASSQIDFLGGVRYEQYF. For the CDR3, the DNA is TGCGCCAGCAGCCAAATTGACTTTTTAGGGGGCGTTCGTTACGAGCAGTACTTC.

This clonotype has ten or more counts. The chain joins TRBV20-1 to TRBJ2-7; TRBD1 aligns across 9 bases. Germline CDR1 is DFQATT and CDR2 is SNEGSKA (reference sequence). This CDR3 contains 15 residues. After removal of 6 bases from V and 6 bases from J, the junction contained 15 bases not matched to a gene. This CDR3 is CSAQRDDRGSGEQYF. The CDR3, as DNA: TGCAGTGCCCAGAGAGACGACAGGGGGAGCGGCGAGCAGTACTTC.

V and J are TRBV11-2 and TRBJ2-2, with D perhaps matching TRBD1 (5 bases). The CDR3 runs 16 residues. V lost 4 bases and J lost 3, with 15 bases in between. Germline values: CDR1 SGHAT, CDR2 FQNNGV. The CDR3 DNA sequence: TGTGCCAGCAGCTCGGGTCGTCAGGGCTACACCGGGGAGCTGTTTTTT. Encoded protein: CASSSGRQGYTGELFF.

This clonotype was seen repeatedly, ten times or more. The CDR3 sequence: CASSESFSGKETQYF. The DNA of the CDR3 is TGTGCCAGCAGTGAATCCTTTAGCGGTAAAGAGACCCAGTACTTC. The chain joins TRBV6-2 or TRBV6-3 to TRBJ2-5, with a weak D call TRBD2 (6 bases). V lost 5 bases to trimming and J lost 3 bases, with 16 bases between them. Germline-derived CDR1 and CDR2 are MNHEY and SVGEGT. CDR3 length equals 15 residues.

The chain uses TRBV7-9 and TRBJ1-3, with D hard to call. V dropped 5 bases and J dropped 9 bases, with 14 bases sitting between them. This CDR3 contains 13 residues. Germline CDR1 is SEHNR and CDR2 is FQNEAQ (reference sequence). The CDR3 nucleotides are TGTGCCAGCAGCCCGGGTCTACTCGGCACCATATATTTT. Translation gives CASSPGLLGTIYF.

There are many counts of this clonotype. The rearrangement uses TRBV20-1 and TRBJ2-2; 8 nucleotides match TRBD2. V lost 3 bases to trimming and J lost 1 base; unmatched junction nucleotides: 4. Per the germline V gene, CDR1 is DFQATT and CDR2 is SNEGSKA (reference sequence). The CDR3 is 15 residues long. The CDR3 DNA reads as TGCAGTGCTAGTGGGCTAGCGGGGAACACCGGGGAGCTGTTTTTT. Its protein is CSASGLAGNTGELFF.

CDR3 nucleotide sequence: TGTGCCAGCAGCTTTAACGTCCCTCCTCGGAGCGTTGGGAGGGGCTACTATGGCTACACCTTC. Its protein is CASSFNVPPRSVGRGYYGYTF. The chain employs TRBV7-9 and TRBJ1-2; D might be TRBD1 (5 bases). Trimming stripped 3 bases from V and 3 bases from J, with 32 bases between. The CDR3 contains 21 residues. CDR1 SEHNR and CDR2 FQNEAQ come from the germline V gene (reference sequence).

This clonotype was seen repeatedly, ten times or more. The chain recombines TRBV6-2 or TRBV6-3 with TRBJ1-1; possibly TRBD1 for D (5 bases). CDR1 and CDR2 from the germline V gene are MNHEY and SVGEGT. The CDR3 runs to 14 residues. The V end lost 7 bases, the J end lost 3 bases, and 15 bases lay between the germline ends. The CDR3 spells CASTSAGRDTEAFF. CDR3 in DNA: TGTGCCAGCACCTCAGCAGGGAGAGACACTGAAGCTTTCTTT.

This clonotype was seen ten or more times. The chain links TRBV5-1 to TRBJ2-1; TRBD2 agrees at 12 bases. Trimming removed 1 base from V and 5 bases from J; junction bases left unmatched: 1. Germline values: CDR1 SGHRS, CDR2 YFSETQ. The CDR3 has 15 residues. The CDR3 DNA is TGCGCCAGCAGCTTGAGGACTAGCGGGAACAATGAGCAGTTCTTC. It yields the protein CASSLRTSGNNEQFF.

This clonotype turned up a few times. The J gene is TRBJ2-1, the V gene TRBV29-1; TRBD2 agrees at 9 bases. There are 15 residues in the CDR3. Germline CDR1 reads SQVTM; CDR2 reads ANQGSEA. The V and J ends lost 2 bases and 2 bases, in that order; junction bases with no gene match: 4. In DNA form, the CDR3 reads TGCAGCGTTGAAAGCAGCGGGAGGCCCTACAATGAGCAGTTCTTC. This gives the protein CSVESSGRPYNEQFF.

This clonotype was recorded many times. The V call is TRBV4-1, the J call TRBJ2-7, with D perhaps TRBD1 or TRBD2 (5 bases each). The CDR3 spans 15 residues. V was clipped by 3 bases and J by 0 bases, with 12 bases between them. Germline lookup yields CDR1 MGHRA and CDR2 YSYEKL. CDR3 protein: CASSHAGTDSYEQYF. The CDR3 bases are TGCGCCAGCAGCCACGCTGGGACGGACTCCTACGAGCAGTACTTC.